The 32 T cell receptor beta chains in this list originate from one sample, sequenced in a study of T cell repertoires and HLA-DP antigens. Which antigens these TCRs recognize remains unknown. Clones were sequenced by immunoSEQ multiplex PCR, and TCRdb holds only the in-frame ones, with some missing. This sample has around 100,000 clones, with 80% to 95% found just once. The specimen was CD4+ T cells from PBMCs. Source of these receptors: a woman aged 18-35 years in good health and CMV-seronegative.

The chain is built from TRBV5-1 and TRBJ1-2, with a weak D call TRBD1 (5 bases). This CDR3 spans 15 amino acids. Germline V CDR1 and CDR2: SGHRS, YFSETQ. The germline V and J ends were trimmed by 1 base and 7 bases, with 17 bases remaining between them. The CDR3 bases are TGCGCCAGCAGCTTGTTCAACTGGGGGATCGGTGGCTACACCTTC. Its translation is CASSLFNWGIGGYTF.

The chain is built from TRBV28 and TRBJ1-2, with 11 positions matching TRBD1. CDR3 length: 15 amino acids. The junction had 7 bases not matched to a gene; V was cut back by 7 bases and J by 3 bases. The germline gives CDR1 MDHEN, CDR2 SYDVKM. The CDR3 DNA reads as TGTGCCAGCACCCGTGGGGGACAGGGGGACTATGGCTACACCTTC. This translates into CASTRGGQGDYGYTF.

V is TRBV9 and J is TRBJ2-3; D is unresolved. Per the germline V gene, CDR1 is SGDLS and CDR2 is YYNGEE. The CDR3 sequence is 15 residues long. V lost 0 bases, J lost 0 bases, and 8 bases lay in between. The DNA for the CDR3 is TGTGCCAGCAGCGTAGGTCGCCCTAGCACAGATACGCAGTATTTT. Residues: CASSVGRPSTDTQYF.

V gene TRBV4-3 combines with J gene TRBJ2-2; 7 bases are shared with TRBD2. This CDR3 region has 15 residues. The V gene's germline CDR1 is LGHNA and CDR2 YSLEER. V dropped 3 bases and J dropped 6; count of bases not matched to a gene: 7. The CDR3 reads CASSQGGGSPGELFF. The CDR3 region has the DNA TGCGCCAGCAGCCAGGGGGGAGGGTCACCCGGGGAGCTGTTTTTT.

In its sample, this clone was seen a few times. In DNA form, the CDR3 reads TGTGCCAGCTCACCAGGGGCCTTGGGAGAAAAACTGTTTTTT. It specifies CASSPGALGEKLFF. The chain uses TRBV18 and TRBJ1-4, with a weak D call TRBD1 (5 bases). In germline, CDR1 is KGHSH, CDR2 LQKENI. Trimming pared 2 bases from V and 8 bases from J, leaving 12 bases between. The CDR3 consists of 14 residues.

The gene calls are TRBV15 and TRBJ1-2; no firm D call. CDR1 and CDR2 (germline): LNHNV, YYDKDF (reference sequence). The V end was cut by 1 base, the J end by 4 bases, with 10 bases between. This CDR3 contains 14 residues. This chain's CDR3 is CATSRGGPSYGYTF. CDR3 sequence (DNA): TGTGCCACCAGCAGAGGCGGCCCCAGCTATGGCTACACCTTC.

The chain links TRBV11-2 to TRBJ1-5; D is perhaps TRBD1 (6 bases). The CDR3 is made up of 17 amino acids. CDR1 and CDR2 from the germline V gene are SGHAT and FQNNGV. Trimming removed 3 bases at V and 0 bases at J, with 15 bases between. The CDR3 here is CASSFGAGTNSNQPQHF. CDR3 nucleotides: TGTGCCAGCAGCTTTGGGGCAGGGACAAATAGCAATCAGCCCCAGCATTTT.

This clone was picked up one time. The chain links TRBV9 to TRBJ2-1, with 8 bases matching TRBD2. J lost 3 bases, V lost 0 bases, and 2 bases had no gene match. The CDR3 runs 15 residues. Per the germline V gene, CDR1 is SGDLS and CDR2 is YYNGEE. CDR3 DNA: TGTGCCAGCAGCGTAGTAGCGGGAAACTACAATGAGCAGTTCTTC. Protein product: CASSVVAGNYNEQFF.

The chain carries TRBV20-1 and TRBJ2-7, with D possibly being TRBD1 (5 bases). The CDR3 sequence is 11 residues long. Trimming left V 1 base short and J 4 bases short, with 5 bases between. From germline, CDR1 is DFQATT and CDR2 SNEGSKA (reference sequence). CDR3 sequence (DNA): TGCAGTGCTAGAGGACAGTACGAGCAGTACGTC. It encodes CSARGQYEQYV.

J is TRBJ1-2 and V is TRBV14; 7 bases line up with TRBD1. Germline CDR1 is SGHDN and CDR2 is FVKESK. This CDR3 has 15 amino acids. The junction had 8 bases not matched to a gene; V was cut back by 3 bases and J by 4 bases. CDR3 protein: CASSQPDRDLYGYTF. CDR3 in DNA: TGTGCCAGCAGCCAGCCCGACAGGGACCTCTATGGCTACACCTTC.

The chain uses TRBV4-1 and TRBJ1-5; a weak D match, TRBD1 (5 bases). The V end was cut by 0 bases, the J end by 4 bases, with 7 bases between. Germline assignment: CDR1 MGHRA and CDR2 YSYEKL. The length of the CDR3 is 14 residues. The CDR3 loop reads CASSQDWGNQPQHF. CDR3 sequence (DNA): TGCGCCAGCAGCCAAGATTGGGGGAATCAGCCCCAGCATTTT.

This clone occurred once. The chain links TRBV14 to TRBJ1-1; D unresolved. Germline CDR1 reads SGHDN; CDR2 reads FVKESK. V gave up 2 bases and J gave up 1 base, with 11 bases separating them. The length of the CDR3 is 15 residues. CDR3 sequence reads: CASSQSVQSNTEAFF. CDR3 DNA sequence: TGTGCCAGCAGCCAATCGGTTCAGTCGAACACTGAAGCTTTCTTT.

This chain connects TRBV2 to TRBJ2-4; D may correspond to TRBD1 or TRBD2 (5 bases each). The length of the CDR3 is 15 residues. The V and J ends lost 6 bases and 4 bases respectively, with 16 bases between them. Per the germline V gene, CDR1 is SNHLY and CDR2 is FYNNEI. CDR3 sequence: CASSPGRDVKNIQYF. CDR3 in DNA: TGTGCCAGCAGCCCAGGCCGGGACGTAAAAAACATTCAGTACTTC. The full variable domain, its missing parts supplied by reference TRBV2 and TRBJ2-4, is EPEVTQTPSHQVTQMGQEVILRCVPISNHLYFYWYRQILGQKVEFLVSFYNNEISEKSEIFDDQFSVERPDGSNFTLKIRSTKLEDSAMYFCASSPGRDVKNIQYFGAGTRLSVL.

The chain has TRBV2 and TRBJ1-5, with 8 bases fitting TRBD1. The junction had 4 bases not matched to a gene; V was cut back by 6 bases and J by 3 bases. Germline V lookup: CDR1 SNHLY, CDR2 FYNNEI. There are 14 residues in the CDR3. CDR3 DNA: TGTGCCAGCAGGGGACAGGTGGCCAATCAGCCCCAGCATTTT. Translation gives CASRGQVANQPQHF.

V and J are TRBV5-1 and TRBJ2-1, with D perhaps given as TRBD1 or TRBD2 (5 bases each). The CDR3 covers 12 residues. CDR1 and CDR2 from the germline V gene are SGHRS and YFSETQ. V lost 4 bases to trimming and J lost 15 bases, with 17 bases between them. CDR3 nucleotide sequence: TGCGCCAGCAGCCCAAGGGACCAACTTACGTTCTTC. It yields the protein CASSPRDQLTFF.

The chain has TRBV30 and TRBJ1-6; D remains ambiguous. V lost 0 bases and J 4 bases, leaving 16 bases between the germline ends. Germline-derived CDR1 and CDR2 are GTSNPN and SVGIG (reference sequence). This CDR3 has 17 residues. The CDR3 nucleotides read TGTGCCTGGAGTGTACAGTTTTTAAGCAGATATAATTCACCCCTCCACTTT. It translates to CAWSVQFLSRYNSPLHF.

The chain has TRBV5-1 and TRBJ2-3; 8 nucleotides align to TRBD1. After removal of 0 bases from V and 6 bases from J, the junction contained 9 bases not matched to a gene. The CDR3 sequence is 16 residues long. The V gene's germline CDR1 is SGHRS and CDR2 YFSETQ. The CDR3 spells CASSLVWTGLSDTQYF. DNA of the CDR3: TGCGCCAGCAGCTTGGTGTGGACAGGGTTGTCTGATACGCAGTATTTT.

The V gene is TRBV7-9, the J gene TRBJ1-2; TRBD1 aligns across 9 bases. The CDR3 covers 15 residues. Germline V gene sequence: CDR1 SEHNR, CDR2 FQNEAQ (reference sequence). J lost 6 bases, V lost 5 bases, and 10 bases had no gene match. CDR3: CASSPGQGPHHGYTF. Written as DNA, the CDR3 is TGTGCCAGCAGCCCGGGACAGGGCCCACATCATGGCTACACCTTC.

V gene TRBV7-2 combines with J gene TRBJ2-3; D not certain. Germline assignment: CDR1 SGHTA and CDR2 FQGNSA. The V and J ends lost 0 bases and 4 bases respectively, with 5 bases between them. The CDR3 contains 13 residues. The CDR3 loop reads CASSLAGPDTQYF. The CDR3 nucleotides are TGTGCCAGCAGCTTAGCAGGGCCAGATACGCAGTATTTT.

Here the CDR3 reads CASSSPGQHDAAFF. As DNA, the CDR3 is TGTGCCAGCAGTTCACCGGGACAGCACGACGCAGCTTTCTTT. The V and J genes are TRBV28 and TRBJ1-1, with 7 bases that match TRBD1. In germline, CDR1 is MDHEN, CDR2 SYDVKM. The CDR3 has 14 residues. Losses at the gene ends were 4 bases for V and 10 bases for J; bases not matched to a gene: 12.

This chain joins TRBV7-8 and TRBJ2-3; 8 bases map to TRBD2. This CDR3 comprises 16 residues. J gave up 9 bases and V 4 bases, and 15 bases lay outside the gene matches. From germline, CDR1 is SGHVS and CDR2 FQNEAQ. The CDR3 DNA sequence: TGTGCCAGCAGCTCACTTGGACTAGCAGGCCCCAGCACGCAGTATTTT. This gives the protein CASSSLGLAGPSTQYF.

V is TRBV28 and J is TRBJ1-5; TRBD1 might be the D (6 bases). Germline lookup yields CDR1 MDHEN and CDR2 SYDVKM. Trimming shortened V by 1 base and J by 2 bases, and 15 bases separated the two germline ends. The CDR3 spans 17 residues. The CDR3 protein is CASSLSGGHRGNQPQHF. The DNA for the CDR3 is TGTGCCAGCAGTTTATCCGGGGGGCACCGGGGCAATCAGCCCCAGCATTTT.

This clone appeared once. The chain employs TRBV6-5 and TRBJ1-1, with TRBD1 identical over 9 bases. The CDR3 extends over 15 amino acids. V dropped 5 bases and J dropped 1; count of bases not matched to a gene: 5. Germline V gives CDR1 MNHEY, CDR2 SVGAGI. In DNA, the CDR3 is TGTGCCAGCAGTAACAGGGGGCGCGGGAACACTGAAGCTTTCTTT. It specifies CASSNRGRGNTEAFF.

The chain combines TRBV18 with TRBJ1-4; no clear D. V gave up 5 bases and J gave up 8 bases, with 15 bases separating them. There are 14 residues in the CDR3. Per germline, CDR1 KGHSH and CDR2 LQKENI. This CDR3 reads CASSKSSVGEKLFF. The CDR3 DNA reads TGTGCCAGCTCAAAATCCAGCGTTGGGGAAAAACTGTTTTTT.

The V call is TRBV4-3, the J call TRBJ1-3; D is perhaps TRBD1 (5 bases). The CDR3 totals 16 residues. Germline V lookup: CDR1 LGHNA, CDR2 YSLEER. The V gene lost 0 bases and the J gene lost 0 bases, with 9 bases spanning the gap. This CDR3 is CASSQDGAASGNTIYF. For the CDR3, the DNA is TGCGCCAGCAGCCAAGATGGGGCGGCCTCTGGAAACACCATATATTTT.

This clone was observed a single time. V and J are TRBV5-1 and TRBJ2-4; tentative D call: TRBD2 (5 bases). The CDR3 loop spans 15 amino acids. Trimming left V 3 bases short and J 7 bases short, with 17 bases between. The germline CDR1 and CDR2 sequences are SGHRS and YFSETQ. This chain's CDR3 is CASSSVTAGGNIQYF. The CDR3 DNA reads TGCGCCAGCAGCTCCGTGACCGCCGGCGGGAACATTCAGTACTTC.

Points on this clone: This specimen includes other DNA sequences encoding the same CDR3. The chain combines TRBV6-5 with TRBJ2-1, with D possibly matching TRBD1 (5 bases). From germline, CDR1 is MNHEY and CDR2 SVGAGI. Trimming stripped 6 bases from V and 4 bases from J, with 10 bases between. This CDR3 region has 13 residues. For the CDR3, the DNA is TGTGCCAGCAGCTTAGACAGTTACAATGAGCAGTTCTTC. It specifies CASSLDSYNEQFF.

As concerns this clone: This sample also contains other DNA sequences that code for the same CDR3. As DNA, the CDR3 is TGTGCCAGCAGCGTAGGAGGGGTTGGAAACACCATATATTTT. Encoded protein: CASSVGGVGNTIYF. V gene TRBV9 combines with J gene TRBJ1-3; TRBD1 might be the D (5 bases). Germline CDR1 SGDLS, CDR2 YYNGEE. V lost 0 bases and J lost 3, with 7 bases in between. CDR3 size: 14 residues.

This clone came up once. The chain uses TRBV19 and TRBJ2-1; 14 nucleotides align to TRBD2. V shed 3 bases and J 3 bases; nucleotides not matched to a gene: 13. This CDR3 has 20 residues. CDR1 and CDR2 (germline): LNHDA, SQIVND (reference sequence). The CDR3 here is CASSIRGLAGESGLYNEQFF. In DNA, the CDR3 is TGTGCCAGTAGTATCAGGGGACTAGCGGGAGAGTCTGGCCTCTACAATGAGCAGTTCTTC.

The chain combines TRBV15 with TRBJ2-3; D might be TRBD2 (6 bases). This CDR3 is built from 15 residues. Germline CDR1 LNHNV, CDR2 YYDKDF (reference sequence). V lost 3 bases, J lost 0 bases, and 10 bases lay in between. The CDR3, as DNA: TGTGCCACCAGCAGGACTAGGGAGAGCACAGATACGCAGTATTTT. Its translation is CATSRTRESTDTQYF. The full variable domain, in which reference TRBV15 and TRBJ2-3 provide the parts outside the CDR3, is DAMVIQNPRYQVTQFGKPVTLSCSQTLNHNVMYWYQQKSSQAPKLLFHYYDKDFNNEADTPDNFQSRRPNTSFCFLDIRSPGLGDTAMYLCATSRTRESTDTQYFGPGTRLTVL.

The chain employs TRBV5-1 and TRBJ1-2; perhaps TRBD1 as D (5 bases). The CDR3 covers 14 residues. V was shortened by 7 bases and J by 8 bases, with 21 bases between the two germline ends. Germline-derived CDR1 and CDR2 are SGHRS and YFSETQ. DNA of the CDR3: TGCGCCAGCGGGGTCGGTTCAGGGAGGGGCGGCTACACCTTC. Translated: CASGVGSGRGGYTF.

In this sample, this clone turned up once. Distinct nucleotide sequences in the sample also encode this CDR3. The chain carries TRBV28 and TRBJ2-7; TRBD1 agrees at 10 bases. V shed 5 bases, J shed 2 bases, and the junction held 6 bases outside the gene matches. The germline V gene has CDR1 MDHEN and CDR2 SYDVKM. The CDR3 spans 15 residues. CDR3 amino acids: CASSPPGQGTYEQYF. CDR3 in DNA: TGTGCCAGCAGTCCGCCGGGACAGGGGACCTACGAGCAGTACTTC.